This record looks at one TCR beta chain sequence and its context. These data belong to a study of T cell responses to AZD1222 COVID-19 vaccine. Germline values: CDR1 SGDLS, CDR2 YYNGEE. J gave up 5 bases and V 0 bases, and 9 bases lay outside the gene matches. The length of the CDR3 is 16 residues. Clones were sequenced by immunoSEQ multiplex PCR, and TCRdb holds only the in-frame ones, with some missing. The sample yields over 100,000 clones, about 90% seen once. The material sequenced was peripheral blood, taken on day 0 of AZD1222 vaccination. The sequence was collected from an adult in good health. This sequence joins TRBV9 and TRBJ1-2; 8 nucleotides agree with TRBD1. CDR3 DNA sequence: TGTGCCAGCAGCGTAGAGGCCCTTGACAGGGGTTATGGCTACACCTTC. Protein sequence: CASSVEALDRGYGYTF.